These T cell receptor beta chains were read from a single sample in a study of blood T cell repertoires in COVID-19. Profiled with immunoSEQ multiplex PCR; TCRdb holds only in-frame clones, not every one. The data contain 150,000 to 180,000 clones, approximately 81% of them singletons. The sequencing sample was made of peripheral blood. Every receptor here comes from a woman aged 55 to 70 with COVID-19, enrolled during active disease. Both conserved end residues are part of each CDR3. The order of the fields is J gene, clone size, V gene, D gene, CDR3 DNA, CDR3 protein. D genes are given only for firm matches. Clone size is stated in some rows and not others, as once, few, many or a class when expanded.

J: TRBJ1-5; size: NA; V: TRBV9; D: TRBD1; DNA: TGTGCCAGCAGCGAGGGACAGGGCGCTCAGCCCCAGCATTTT; CDR3: CASSEGQGAQPQHF
J: TRBJ2-7; size: few; V: TRBV11-2; D: NA; DNA: TGTGCCAGCAGCTTAGAGGTCTCAGGGCCTACCTACGAGCAGTACTTC; CDR3: CASSLEVSGPTYEQYF
J: TRBJ2-3; size: NA; V: TRBV3-1/TRBV3-2; D: TRBD2; DNA: TGTGCCAGCAGCCGCCGTCCTCCGGGAGGGCCGGTAGATACGCAGTATTTT; CDR3: CASSRRPPGGPVDTQYF
J: TRBJ1-1; size: NA; V: TRBV10-3; D: NA; DNA: TGTGCCATCAGTGGCGGGGGGTTCACTGAAGCTTTCTTT; CDR3: CAISGGGFTEAFF
J: TRBJ1-2; size: NA; V: TRBV3-1/TRBV3-2; D: TRBD1; DNA: TGTGCCAGCAGCCAATTGGGACAGGGTGGTTATGGCTACACCTTC; CDR3: CASSQLGQGGYGYTF
J: TRBJ1-3; size: NA; V: TRBV11-2; D: TRBD1; DNA: TGTGCCAGCAGCCCAGGGGGCGCTGCGGGAAACACCATATATTTT; CDR3: CASSPGGAAGNTIYF
J: TRBJ1-1; size: NA; V: TRBV19; D: TRBD1; DNA: TGTGCCAGTAGAGACAGGGTCCACACTGAAGCTTTCTTT; CDR3: CASRDRVHTEAFF
J: TRBJ1-2; size: NA; V: TRBV19; D: NA; DNA: TGTGCCAGTACCTCCCGCGGGCAGACCTATGGCTACACCTTC; CDR3: CASTSRGQTYGYTF
J: TRBJ1-2; size: once; V: TRBV18; D: NA; DNA: TGTGCCAGCTCACCCCTGGCTGAGAATTCGGGGTCTGGCTACACCTTC; CDR3: CASSPLAENSGSGYTF
J: TRBJ1-5; size: NA; V: TRBV6-2/TRBV6-3; D: TRBD1; DNA: TGTGCCAGCAGTTGGGGGTTCGACAGGGACGTTTATAGCAATCAGCCCCAGCATTTT; CDR3: CASSWGFDRDVYSNQPQHF
J: TRBJ2-5; size: once; V: TRBV7-8; D: NA; DNA: TGTGCCAGCAGCTTAATGGGGCCGCGCCAAGAGACCCAGTACTTC; CDR3: CASSLMGPRQETQYF
J: TRBJ2-1; size: NA; V: TRBV6-4; D: TRBD1; DNA: TGTGCCCGAACCGGGGACAGGGATTTTAATGAGCAGTTCTTC; CDR3: CARTGDRDFNEQFF
J: TRBJ2-1; size: NA; V: TRBV25-1; D: NA; DNA: TGTGCCAGCAGTTCAACCGGACAGAGCTCCTACAATGAGCAGTTCTTC; CDR3: CASSSTGQSSYNEQFF
J: TRBJ2-1; size: NA; V: TRBV29-1; D: TRBD1; DNA: TGCAGCGTTGAAGGACAGGGCCGCTCTAATGAGCAGTTCTTC; CDR3: CSVEGQGRSNEQFF
J: TRBJ2-3; size: once; V: TRBV9; D: TRBD2; DNA: TGTGCCAGCAGCGTAGCGGCGACTAGCGGGAGGGTTACAGATACGCAGTATTTT; CDR3: CASSVAATSGRVTDTQYF
J: TRBJ1-2; size: NA; V: TRBV5-6; D: NA; DNA: TGTGCCAGCAGCCCACAGGGTAGAGGCTATGGCTACACCTTC; CDR3: CASSPQGRGYGYTF
J: TRBJ2-1; size: once; V: TRBV2; D: TRBD2; DNA: TGTGCCAGCAGTGCCTCGTTGGCGGGAGGTGACAATGAGCAGTTCTTC; CDR3: CASSASLAGGDNEQFF
J: TRBJ1-1; size: NA; V: TRBV20-1; D: TRBD1; DNA: TGCAGTGCTAGTGCAGGACAGGTGTACACTGAAGCTTTCTTT; CDR3: CSASAGQVYTEAFF
J: TRBJ1-3; size: NA; V: TRBV25-1; D: NA; DNA: TGTGCCAGCAGTGAATATGGGCCGCAGACACTCACTGGAAACACCATATATTTT; CDR3: CASSEYGPQTLTGNTIYF
J: TRBJ1-2; size: NA; V: TRBV11-1; D: NA; DNA: TGTGCCAGCAGCCCGGCCAGGGAAGGGAATGGCTACACCTTC; CDR3: CASSPAREGNGYTF
J: TRBJ1-3; size: NA; V: TRBV19; D: NA; DNA: TGTGCCAGTAGAACTACTCCAGTGAGACCCGGAAACACCATATATTTT; CDR3: CASRTTPVRPGNTIYF
J: TRBJ2-7; size: NA; V: TRBV19; D: TRBD1; DNA: TGTGCCAGTAGGCGGGGAGGACAGGGACCCTACGAGCAGTACTTC; CDR3: CASRRGGQGPYEQYF
J: TRBJ1-6; size: NA; V: TRBV19; D: NA; DNA: TGTGCCAGTAACCCCCACGACAGGATAAATTCACCCCTCCACTTT; CDR3: CASNPHDRINSPLHF
J: TRBJ2-1; size: NA; V: TRBV5-8; D: TRBD2; DNA: TGTGCCAGCAGCTCCACCGGGACTAGCTCTAATGAGCAGTTCTTC; CDR3: CASSSTGTSSNEQFF
J: TRBJ1-1; size: NA; V: TRBV5-4; D: NA; DNA: TGTGCCAGCAGCTTATTCCAGGGATCCCCTGCGAACACTGAAGCTTTCTTT; CDR3: CASSLFQGSPANTEAFF
J: TRBJ2-4; size: NA; V: TRBV5-1; D: TRBD1; DNA: TGCGCCAGCAGCTTGGCCCCGGGACAGGGGGCCCAAAACATTCAGTACTTC; CDR3: CASSLAPGQGAQNIQYF
J: TRBJ1-4; size: few; V: TRBV5-1; D: NA; DNA: TGCGCCAGCAGCGAGGGGCGGGGTGGTGAAAAACTGTTTTTT; CDR3: CASSEGRGGEKLFF
J: TRBJ2-1; size: NA; V: TRBV9; D: NA; DNA: TGTGCCAGCAGCGTAGAGAGGTATGAGCAGTTCTTC; CDR3: CASSVERYEQFF
J: TRBJ2-5; size: NA; V: TRBV19; D: NA; DNA: TGTGCCAGTAGTATTTCTTACCAAGAGACCCAGTACTTC; CDR3: CASSISYQETQYF
J: TRBJ2-5; size: NA; V: TRBV14; D: NA; DNA: TGTGCCAGCAGACCTCAGACAGAACCAGAGACCCAGTACTTC; CDR3: CASRPQTEPETQYF
J: TRBJ1-1; size: NA; V: TRBV30; D: TRBD1; DNA: TGTGCCCGGGACAGGGTCGAGGGAAAAGCTTTCTTT; CDR3: CARDRVEGKAFF
J: TRBJ1-1; size: NA; V: TRBV5-4; D: NA; DNA: TGTGCCAGCAGCTCCCAAACAGGGCCCACTGAAGCTTTCTTT; CDR3: CASSSQTGPTEAFF